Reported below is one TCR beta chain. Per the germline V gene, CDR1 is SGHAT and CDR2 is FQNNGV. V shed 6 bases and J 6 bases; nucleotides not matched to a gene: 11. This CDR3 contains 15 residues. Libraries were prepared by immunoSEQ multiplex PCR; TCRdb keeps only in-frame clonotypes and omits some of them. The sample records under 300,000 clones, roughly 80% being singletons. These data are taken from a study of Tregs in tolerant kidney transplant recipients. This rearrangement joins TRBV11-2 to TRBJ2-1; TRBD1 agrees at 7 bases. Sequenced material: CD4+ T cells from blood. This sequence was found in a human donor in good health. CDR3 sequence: CASRFLGGLGNEQFF. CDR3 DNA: TGTGCCAGCAGGTTTTTAGGGGGCTTAGGCAATGAGCAGTTCTTC.